This TCR beta chain was sequenced for a study of T cells in Graves' hyperthyroidism and ophthalmopathy. Many counts were recorded for this clonotype. It was uncontrolled infection, other autoimmune disease, pregnancy or lactation that excluded patients. The CDR3 regions of TCR beta were amplified from RNA transcripts. Initially, a first-round RT-PCR of the TCR CDR3 employed the HTBI primer set. TCRdb analysed the multiplex PCR reads with MiXCR anew, one entry per CDR3 protein. Of nearly 600,000 distinct CDR3 sequences in the sample, about 14% are singletons; the top ten hold roughly 6.9%. The TCR originated in a woman younger than 30 with Graves' ophthalmopathy. The sequencing sample was made of blood.

The DNA for the CDR3 is TGTGCCAGCAGTTACAGGGTGAGCGGGGAGGGCGAGCAGTACTTC. Translation: CASSYRVSGEGEQYF. The genes are TRBV6-5 and TRBJ2-7; 7 bases line up with TRBD2. V gave up 2 bases and J gave up 6 bases; unmatched junction bases: 10. This CDR3 region has 15 residues. CDR1 is MNHEY, CDR2 SVGAGI, per germline.